This T cell receptor beta chain came from a study of blood T cells in healthy people across ages. In the study overall: T cells yielded about one barcoded beta molecule per two cells through template switching.

This clonotype was seen many times. Its target is unknown. The CDR3 is 14 residues long. CDR1 and CDR2 (germline): SGHRS, YFSETQ. V was clipped by 4 bases and J by 2 bases, with 11 bases between them. The authors ran a second PCR of about 6 to 11 cycles using a sample-barcoded 5' primer and a J-beta primer mix. MiXCR was run by TCRdb on the 5' RACE reads, yielding one entry per CDR3 protein. The sample records 700,000 to 850,000 distinct CDR3 sequences, approximately 55% being singletons. Findings of the study overall: Because sorting was not performed, PBMCs prevented conclusive naive versus antigen-experienced comparison.

Extracted total RNA amounted to at least 5.5 micrograms for each sample. Sequenced material: blood. The chain couples TRBV5-1 to TRBJ2-3, with a possible D match to TRBD2 (6 bases). This clonotype was obtained from an elderly man in good health. The CDR3 region has the DNA TGCGCCAGCAGCCAAGGGACTCCCACAGATACGCAGTATTTT. It yields the protein CASSQGTPTDTQYF.